Below are 18 T cell receptor beta chains sequenced from a single sample in a study of blood T cell repertoires in COVID-19. Clones were read by immunoSEQ multiplex PCR, and TCRdb kept only the in-frame ones, dropping some. This table has 70,000 to 85,000 clones, nearly 90% appearing once. Sequencing input: peripheral blood. These receptors were obtained from a man in his 70s with active or convalescent COVID-19.

The gene calls are TRBV11-2 and TRBJ1-2; D remains unclear. This CDR3 is built from 12 residues. V was trimmed by 5 bases and J by 8 bases, leaving 12 bases between them. Per germline, CDR1 SGHAT and CDR2 FQNNGV. The CDR3 sequence: CASSPTLGGYTF. CDR3 in DNA: TGTGCCAGCAGCCCCACCCTGGGCGGCTACACCTTC.

The V gene is TRBV7-9, the J gene TRBJ2-7; no clear D. The germline V gene encodes CDR1 SEHNR and CDR2 FQNEAQ (reference sequence). V was pared by 4 bases and J by 3 bases, with 19 bases between. CDR3 size: 16 residues. This CDR3 reads CASSSLDTPALYEQYF. In DNA form, the CDR3 reads TGTGCCAGCAGCTCCCTCGACACCCCGGCCCTCTACGAGCAGTACTTC. Using reference TRBV7-9 and TRBJ2-7 for the parts outside the CDR3, the full variable domain is DTGVSQNPRHKITKRGQNVTFRCDPISEHNRLYWYRQTLGQGPEFLTYFQNEAQLEKSRLLSDRFSAERPKGSFSTLEIQRTEQGDSAMYLCASSSLDTPALYEQYFGPGTRLTVT.

This clone has only one observation. V and J are TRBV7-6 and TRBJ1-5, with D possibly matching TRBD1 (6 bases). V shed 0 bases and J shed 1 base, with 16 bases lying between them. CDR1 SGHVS and CDR2 FNYEAQ come from the germline V gene. The CDR3 has 18 amino acids. CDR3 protein: CASSLAAAGVVSNQPQHF. As DNA, the CDR3 is TGTGCCAGCAGCTTAGCAGCTGCAGGGGTGGTGAGCAATCAGCCCCAGCATTTT.

V usage is TRBV29-1 and J usage is TRBJ1-2, with D possibly being TRBD1 (5 bases). The CDR3 is 13 residues long. V was cut by 5 bases and J by 4 bases, with 14 bases left in between. CDR1 and CDR2 (germline): SQVTM, ANQGSEA. CDR3 sequence (DNA): TGCAGCGTTACCCAGGGTGATCTCTATGGCTACACCTTC. This encodes CSVTQGDLYGYTF. Complete variable domain (other parts from reference TRBV29-1 and TRBJ1-2): SAVISQKPSRDICQRGTSLTIQCQVDSQVTMMFWYRQQPGQSLTLIATANQGSEATYESGFVIDKFPISRPNLTFSTLTVSNMSPEDSSIYLCSVTQGDLYGYTFGSGTRLTVV.

This clone occurred a few times. The chain joins TRBV5-3 to TRBJ2-5; 10 nucleotides match TRBD2. TRBV5-3 is treated as an ORF (open reading frame) with a function not yet certain. The junction had 4 bases not matched to a gene; V was cut back by 7 bases and J by 4 bases. CDR3 length: 13 residues. CDR3 nucleotides: TGTGCCAGATGGGTAGCGGGAGGAGAGACCCAGTACTTC. This encodes CARWVAGGETQYF.

V usage is TRBV18 and J usage is TRBJ1-2, with 8 bases aligning to TRBD1. CDR1 KGHSH and CDR2 LQKENI come from the germline V gene. The CDR3 has 13 amino acids. Trimming took 3 bases from V and 3 from J; bases not matched to a gene: 0. CDR3 loop: CASSPTGDYGYTF. The DNA of the CDR3 is TGTGCCAGCTCACCGACAGGGGACTATGGCTACACCTTC.

This clone was detected a few times. CDR3 loop: CASSQGSGELFF. The CDR3 nucleotides read TGTGCCAGCAGCCAGGGCAGCGGGGAGCTGTTTTTT. The V gene is TRBV27, the J gene TRBJ2-2; D is perhaps TRBD1 (5 bases). CDR3 length: 12 amino acids. V gave up 6 bases and J gave up 7 bases, with 9 bases separating them. CDR1 and CDR2 (germline): MNHEY, SMNVEV (reference sequence).

The chain joins TRBV5-5 to TRBJ2-3, with D possibly being TRBD2 (6 bases). The CDR3 is made up of 16 amino acids. Trimming cost V 0 bases and J 1 base, with 12 bases left between them. Germline CDR1 is SGHKS and CDR2 is YYEKEE (reference sequence). Here the CDR3 reads CASSLDVGGGTDTQYF. The DNA of the CDR3 is TGTGCCAGCAGCTTGGATGTGGGGGGAGGCACAGATACGCAGTATTTT. Using reference TRBV5-5 and TRBJ2-3 for the parts outside the CDR3, the full variable domain is DAGVTQSPTHLIKTRGQQVTLRCSPISGHKSVSWYQQVLGQGPQFIFQYYEKEERGRGNFPDRFSARQFPNYSSELNVNALLLGDSALYLCASSLDVGGGTDTQYFGPGTRLTVL.

V gene TRBV19 combines with J gene TRBJ2-1, with 7 bases fitting TRBD2. This CDR3 is built from 14 residues. V shed 6 bases and J 4 bases; nucleotides not matched to a gene: 6. Germline CDR1 and CDR2: LNHDA and SQIVND (reference sequence). CDR3 in DNA: TGTGCCAGTAGGCAGGCTAGCGGTTACAATGAGCAGTTCTTC. Residues: CASRQASGYNEQFF.

The chain joins TRBV3-1 (or the pseudogene TRBV3-2) to TRBJ1-6; tentatively, D is TRBD1 (5 bases). CDR3 size: 17 residues. The V gene lost 0 bases and the J gene lost 7 bases, with 16 bases spanning the gap. Germline-derived CDR1 and CDR2 are LGHDT and YNNKEL (reference sequence). The CDR3 DNA reads TGTGCCAGCAGCCAAGATGAAAGGGCAGGGAGGAATTCACCCCTCCACTTT. It codes for CASSQDERAGRNSPLHF.

This chain joins TRBV5-6 and TRBJ2-4; TRBD1 is a possible D gene (5 bases). Germline values: CDR1 SGHDT, CDR2 YYEEEE. Trimming removed 4 bases from V and 3 bases from J, with 17 bases in between. CDR3 length equals 16 residues. The DNA for the CDR3 is TGTGCCAGCAGCCACCAGGGTGGGTTTGTCAAAAACATTCAGTACTTC. Its translation: CASSHQGGFVKNIQYF.

The genes are TRBV4-1 and TRBJ2-5, with 8 positions matching TRBD1. Germline assignment: CDR1 MGHRA and CDR2 YSYEKL. The CDR3 runs 17 residues. Losses at the gene ends were 1 base for V and 2 bases for J; bases not matched to a gene: 9. CDR3 amino acids: CASSQGLLDRGQETQYF. The CDR3, as DNA: TGCGCCAGCAGCCAAGGTCTGTTAGACAGGGGACAAGAGACCCAGTACTTC.

V gene TRBV4-1 combines with J gene TRBJ1-1, with 8 bases matching TRBD1. Germline lookup yields CDR1 MGHRA and CDR2 YSYEKL. The CDR3 covers 14 residues. V shed 4 bases and J 4 bases; nucleotides not matched to a gene: 5. Here the CDR3 reads CASSLGQGGTEAFF. The CDR3 DNA reads TGCGCCAGCAGCCTAGGACAGGGAGGCACTGAAGCTTTCTTT.

The chain is built from TRBV9 and TRBJ2-2; D may be TRBD1 (6 bases). The V gene's germline CDR1 is SGDLS and CDR2 YYNGEE. Trimming cost V 3 bases and J 7 bases, with 13 bases left between them. CDR3 size: 14 residues. CDR3 sequence: CASSAQGVGGELFF. The CDR3 nucleotides read TGTGCCAGCAGCGCACAGGGCGTGGGCGGGGAGCTGTTTTTT.

The rearrangement joins TRBV21-1 to TRBJ2-1; TRBD2 reflects the table's D call only, with no check against the DNA. TRBV21-1 is given as a pseudogene. This CDR3 contains 15 residues. CDR3 in amino acids: CASLAGGPKIGEQFF. The DNA of the CDR3 is TGTGCCAGCCTAGCGGGAGGGCCGAAGATTGGAGAGCAGTTCTTC.

The sample holds one count of this clone. The V call is TRBV10-3, the J call TRBJ1-5; tentative D call: TRBD1 (6 bases). Trimming cost V 5 bases and J 7 bases, with 12 bases left between them. Germline V CDR1 and CDR2: ENHRY, SYGVKD. The CDR3 is made up of 13 amino acids. CDR3 sequence reads: CAISKQGDQPQHF. The CDR3, as DNA: TGTGCCATCAGTAAACAGGGAGACCAGCCCCAGCATTTT.

This chain uses TRBV5-4 with TRBJ2-1; D is perhaps TRBD1 (6 bases). The CDR3 runs to 16 residues. V dropped 4 bases and J dropped 7 bases, with 21 bases sitting between them. CDR1 is SGHNT and CDR2 is YYREEE in the germline V gene (reference sequence). The CDR3 region has the DNA TGTGCCAGCAGCGTAAACCCGGCCGGGACATGGAATGAGCAGTTCTTC. This sequence encodes CASSVNPAGTWNEQFF. Based on the CDR3 plus reference TRBV5-4 and TRBJ2-1, the full variable domain is ETGVTQSPTHLIKTRGQQVTLRCSSQSGHNTVSWYQQALGQGPQFIFQYYREEENGRGNFPPRFSGLQFPNYSSELNVNALELDDSALYLCASSVNPAGTWNEQFFGPGTRLTVL.

This chain joins TRBV24-1 and TRBJ2-1, with TRBD2 matching 12 bases. Germline V gene data show CDR1 as KGHDR and CDR2 as SFDVKD. This CDR3 has 16 amino acids. V lost 5 bases to trimming and J lost 8 bases; unmatched junction nucleotides: 9. CDR3 residues: CATSGWTSGISDEQFF. The CDR3 nucleotides read TGTGCCACCAGTGGTTGGACTAGCGGGATTTCAGATGAGCAGTTCTTC.